This record concerns one T cell receptor (beta chain) sequence. The sample comes from a study of blood T cell repertoires in COVID-19. At the level of the study: Samples of COVID-19 (acute and convalescent) were obtained from the United States, Italy and Spain. Sample material is recorded as cDNA or gDNA derived from T cells, B-cell-depleted T cells, or PBMCs.

In the authors' methods: By means of reference gene primer amplification, nucleated cell counts were estimated. Assay used: immunoSEQ multiplex PCR; TCRdb lists only in-frame clones, some missing. That table supplies the V and J calls and clone size; D and trimming were determined from the DNA. The repertoire consists of 200,000 to 250,000 clones, with 75% to 85% occurring once and the leading ten covering 5.5%. The junction had 4 bases not matched to a gene; V was cut back by 0 bases and J by 0 bases. Per the germline V gene, CDR1 is SGHRS and CDR2 is YFSETQ. CDR3 length: 16 residues. V and J are TRBV5-1 and TRBJ2-3, with 7 bases lining up with TRBD2. This sequence was found in a human donor in a cohort sampled during active COVID-19. The sequencing input was peripheral blood. DNA for the CDR3: TGCGCCAGCAGCTTGGATTTGCGGGGGAGCACAGATACGCAGTATTTT. Its translation is CASSLDLRGSTDTQYF.